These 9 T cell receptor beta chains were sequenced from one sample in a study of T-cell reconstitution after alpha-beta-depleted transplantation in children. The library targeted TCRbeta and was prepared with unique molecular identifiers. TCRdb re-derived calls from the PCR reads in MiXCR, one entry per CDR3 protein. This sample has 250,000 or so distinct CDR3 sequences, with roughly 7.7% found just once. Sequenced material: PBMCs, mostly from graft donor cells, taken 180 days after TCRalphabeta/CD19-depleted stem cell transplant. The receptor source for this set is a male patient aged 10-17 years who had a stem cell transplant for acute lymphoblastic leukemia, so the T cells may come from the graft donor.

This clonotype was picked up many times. CDR3 sequence reads: CASSSGPGPQETQYF. The DNA of the CDR3 is TGTGCCAGCAGCTCCGGGCCAGGTCCACAAGAGACCCAGTACTTC. The rearrangement uses TRBV7-7 and TRBJ2-5; D remains unclear. The CDR3 is made up of 15 amino acids. Germline V gene lookup returns CDR1 SSHAT and CDR2 FNYEAQ (reference sequence). Trimming took off 4 bases at V and 2 bases at J, with 14 bases between the two ends.

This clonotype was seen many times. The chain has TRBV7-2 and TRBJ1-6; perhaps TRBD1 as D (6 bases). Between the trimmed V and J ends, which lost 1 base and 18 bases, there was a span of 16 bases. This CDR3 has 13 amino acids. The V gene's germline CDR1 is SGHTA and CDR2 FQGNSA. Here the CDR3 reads CASSLVPGALSHF. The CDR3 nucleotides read TGTGCCAGCAGCTTAGTTCCGGGGGCGTTATCCCACTTT.

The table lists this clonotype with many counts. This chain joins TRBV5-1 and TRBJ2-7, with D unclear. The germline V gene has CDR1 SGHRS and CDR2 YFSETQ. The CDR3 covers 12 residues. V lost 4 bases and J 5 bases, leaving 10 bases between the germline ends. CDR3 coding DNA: TGCGCCAGCAGCGCCGGTTGGCACGAGCAGTACTTC. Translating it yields CASSAGWHEQYF. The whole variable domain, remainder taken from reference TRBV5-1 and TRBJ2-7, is KAGVTQTPRYLIKTRGQQVTLSCSPISGHRSVSWYQQTPGQGLQFLFEYFSETQRNKGNFPGRFSGRQFSNSRSEMNVSTLELGDSALYLCASSAGWHEQYFGPGTRLTVT.

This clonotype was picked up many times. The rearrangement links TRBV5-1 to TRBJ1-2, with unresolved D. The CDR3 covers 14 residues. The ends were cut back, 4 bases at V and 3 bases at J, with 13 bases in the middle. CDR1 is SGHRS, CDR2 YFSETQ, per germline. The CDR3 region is CASSHGTDDYGYTF. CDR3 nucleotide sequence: TGCGCCAGCAGCCACGGAACGGACGACTATGGCTACACCTTC.

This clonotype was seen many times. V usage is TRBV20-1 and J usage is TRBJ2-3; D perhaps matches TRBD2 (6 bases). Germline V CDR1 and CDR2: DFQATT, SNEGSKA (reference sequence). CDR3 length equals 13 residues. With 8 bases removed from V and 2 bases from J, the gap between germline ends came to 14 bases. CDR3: CSSRDSHTDTQYF. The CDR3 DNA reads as TGCAGTTCCCGGGACTCTCACACAGATACGCAGTATTTT.

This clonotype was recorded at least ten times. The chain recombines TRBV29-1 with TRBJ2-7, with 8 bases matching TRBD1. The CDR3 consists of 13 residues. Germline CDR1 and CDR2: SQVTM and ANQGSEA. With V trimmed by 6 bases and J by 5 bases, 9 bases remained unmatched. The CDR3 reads CSVAGQGLHEQYF. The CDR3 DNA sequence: TGCAGCGTCGCAGGACAGGGTTTGCACGAGCAGTACTTC.

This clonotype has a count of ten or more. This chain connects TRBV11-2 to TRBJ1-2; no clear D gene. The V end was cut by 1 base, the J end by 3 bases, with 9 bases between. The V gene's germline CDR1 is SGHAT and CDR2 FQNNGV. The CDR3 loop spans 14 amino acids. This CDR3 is CASSLALTDYGYTF. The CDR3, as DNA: TGTGCCAGCAGCTTAGCTCTGACGGACTATGGCTACACCTTC.

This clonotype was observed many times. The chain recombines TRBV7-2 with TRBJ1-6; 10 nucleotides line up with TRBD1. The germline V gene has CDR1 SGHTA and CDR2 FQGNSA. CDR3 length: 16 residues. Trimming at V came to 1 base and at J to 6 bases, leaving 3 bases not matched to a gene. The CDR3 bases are TGTGCCAGCAGCTTAGACGGGACAGGGGTTAATTCACCCCTCCACTTT. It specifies CASSLDGTGVNSPLHF.

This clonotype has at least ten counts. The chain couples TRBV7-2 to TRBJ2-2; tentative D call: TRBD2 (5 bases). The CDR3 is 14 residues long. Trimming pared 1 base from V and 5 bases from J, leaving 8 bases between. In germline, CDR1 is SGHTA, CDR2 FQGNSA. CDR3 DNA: TGTGCCAGCAGCTTAGATCCGGGAACCGGGGAGCTGTTTTTT. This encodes CASSLDPGTGELFF.